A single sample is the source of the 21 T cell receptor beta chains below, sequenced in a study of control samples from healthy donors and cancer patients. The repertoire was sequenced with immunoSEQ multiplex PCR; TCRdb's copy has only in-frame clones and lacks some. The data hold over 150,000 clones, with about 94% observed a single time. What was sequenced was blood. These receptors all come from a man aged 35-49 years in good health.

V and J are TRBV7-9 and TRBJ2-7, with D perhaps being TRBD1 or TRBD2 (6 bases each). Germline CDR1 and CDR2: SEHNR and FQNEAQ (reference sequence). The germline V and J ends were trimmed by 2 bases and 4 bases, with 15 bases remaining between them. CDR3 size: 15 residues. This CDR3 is CASSLPGAKGYEQYF. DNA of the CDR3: TGTGCCAGCAGCTTACCGGGGGCGAAGGGGTACGAGCAGTACTTC.

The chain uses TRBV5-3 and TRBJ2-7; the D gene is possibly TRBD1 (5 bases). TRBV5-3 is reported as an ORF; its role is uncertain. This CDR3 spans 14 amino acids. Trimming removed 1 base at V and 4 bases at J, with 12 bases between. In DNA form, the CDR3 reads TGTGCCAGAAGCTTGTTAGGGGTGAGGTACGAGCAGTACTTC. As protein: CARSLLGVRYEQYF.

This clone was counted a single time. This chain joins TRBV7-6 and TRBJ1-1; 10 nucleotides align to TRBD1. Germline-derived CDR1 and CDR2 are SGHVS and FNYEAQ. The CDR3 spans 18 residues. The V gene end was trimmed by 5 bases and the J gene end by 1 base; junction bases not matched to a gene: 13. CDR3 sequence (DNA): TGTGCCAGCAGCCCCCGACAGGGGGCGGCAGGGAAGAACACTGAAGCTTTCTTT. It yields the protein CASSPRQGAAGKNTEAFF.

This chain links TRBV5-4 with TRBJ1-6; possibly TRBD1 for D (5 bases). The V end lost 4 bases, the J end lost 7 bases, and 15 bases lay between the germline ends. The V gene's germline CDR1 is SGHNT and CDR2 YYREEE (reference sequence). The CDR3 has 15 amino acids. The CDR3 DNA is TGTGCCAGCAGCCGTGAGGGACCGTTGAATTCACCCCTCCACTTT. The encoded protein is CASSREGPLNSPLHF.

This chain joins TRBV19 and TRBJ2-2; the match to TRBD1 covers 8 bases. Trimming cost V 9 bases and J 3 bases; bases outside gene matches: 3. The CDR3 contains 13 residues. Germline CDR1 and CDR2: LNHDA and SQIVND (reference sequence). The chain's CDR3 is CASGQGYTGELFF. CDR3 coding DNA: TGTGCCAGCGGACAGGGTTACACCGGGGAGCTGTTTTTT.

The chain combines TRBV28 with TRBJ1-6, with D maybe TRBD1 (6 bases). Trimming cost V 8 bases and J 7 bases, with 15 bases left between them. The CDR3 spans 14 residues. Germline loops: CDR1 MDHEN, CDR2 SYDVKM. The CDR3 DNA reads TGTGCCAGCGGGATCAGGGGCCCCAATTCACCCCTCCACTTT. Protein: CASGIRGPNSPLHF.

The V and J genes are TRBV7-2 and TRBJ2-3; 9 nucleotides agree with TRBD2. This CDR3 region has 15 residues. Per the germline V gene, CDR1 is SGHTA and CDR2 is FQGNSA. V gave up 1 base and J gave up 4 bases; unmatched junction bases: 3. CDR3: CASSLVGGGADTQYF. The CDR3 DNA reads TGTGCCAGCAGCTTAGTTGGCGGGGGGGCAGATACGCAGTATTTT.

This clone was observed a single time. CDR3 nucleotides: TGTGCCTGGAGTACGGGTCGCGGCAATCAGCCCCAGCATTTT. Amino acid sequence: CAWSTGRGNQPQHF. This rearrangement joins TRBV30 to TRBJ1-5, with D unresolved. The CDR3 length is 14 residues. Trimming removed 2 bases at V and 2 bases at J, with 10 bases between. Per the germline V gene, CDR1 is GTSNPN and CDR2 is SVGIG (reference sequence).

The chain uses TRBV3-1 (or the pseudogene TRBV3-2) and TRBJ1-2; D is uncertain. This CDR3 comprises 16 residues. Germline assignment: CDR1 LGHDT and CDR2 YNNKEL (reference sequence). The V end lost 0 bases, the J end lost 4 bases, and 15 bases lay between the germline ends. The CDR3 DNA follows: TGTGCCAGCAGCCAAGATTTGTATTCGGCCTCCTATGGCTACACCTTC. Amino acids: CASSQDLYSASYGYTF.

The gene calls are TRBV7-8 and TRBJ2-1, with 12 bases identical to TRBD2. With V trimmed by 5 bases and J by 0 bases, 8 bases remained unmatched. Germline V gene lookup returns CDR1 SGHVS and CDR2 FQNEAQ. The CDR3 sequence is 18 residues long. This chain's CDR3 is CASSRRASGGASYNEQFF. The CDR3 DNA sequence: TGTGCCAGCAGCCGCCGAGCTAGCGGGGGGGCCTCCTACAATGAGCAGTTCTTC.

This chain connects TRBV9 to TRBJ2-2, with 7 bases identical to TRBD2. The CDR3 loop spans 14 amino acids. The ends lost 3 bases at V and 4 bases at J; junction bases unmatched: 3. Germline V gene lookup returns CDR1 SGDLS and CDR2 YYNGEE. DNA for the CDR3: TGTGCCAGCAGCGAGACGGGGGGCACCGGGGAGCTGTTTTTT. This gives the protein CASSETGGTGELFF.

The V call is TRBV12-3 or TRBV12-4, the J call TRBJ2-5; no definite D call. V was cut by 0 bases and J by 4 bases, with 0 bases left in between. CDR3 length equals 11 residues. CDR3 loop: CASSLAETQYF. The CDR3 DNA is TGTGCCAGCAGTTTAGCAGAGACCCAGTACTTC.

The CDR3 nucleotides read TGCGCCAGCAGCCCCCGGAGCGGGGAGCCTGGAAACACCATATATTTT. Amino acid sequence: CASSPRSGEPGNTIYF. This rearrangement joins TRBV5-1 to TRBJ1-3; D unclear. V was pared by 4 bases and J by 2 bases, with 16 bases between. The germline gives CDR1 SGHRS, CDR2 YFSETQ. This CDR3 contains 16 residues.

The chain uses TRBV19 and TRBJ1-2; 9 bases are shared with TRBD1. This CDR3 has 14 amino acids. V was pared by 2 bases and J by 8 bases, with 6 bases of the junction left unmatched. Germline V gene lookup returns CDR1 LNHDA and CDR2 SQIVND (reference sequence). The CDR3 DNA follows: TGTGCCAGTAGTATACTACAGGGGGCGCCGGGCTACACCTTC. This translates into CASSILQGAPGYTF.

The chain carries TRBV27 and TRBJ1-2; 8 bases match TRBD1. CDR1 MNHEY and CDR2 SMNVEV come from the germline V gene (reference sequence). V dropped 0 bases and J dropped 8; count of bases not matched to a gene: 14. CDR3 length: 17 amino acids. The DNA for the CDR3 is TGTGCCAGCAGTTTATCCGCAGGGGGCGCTTTCGTCGGGGGCTACACCTTC. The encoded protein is CASSLSAGGAFVGGYTF.

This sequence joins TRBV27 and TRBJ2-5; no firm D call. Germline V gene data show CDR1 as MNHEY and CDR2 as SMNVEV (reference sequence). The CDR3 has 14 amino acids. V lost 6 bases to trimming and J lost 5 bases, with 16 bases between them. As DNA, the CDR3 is TGTGCCAGCAGGACCACAGTGGTGGGGGAGACCCAGTACTTC. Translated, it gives CASRTTVVGETQYF.

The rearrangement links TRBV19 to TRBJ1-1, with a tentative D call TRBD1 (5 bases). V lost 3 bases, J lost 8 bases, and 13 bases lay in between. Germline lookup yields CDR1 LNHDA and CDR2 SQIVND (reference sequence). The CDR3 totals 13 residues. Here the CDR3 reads CASSMGVLLEAFF. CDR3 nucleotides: TGTGCCAGTAGTATGGGGGTCCTTTTGGAAGCTTTCTTT.

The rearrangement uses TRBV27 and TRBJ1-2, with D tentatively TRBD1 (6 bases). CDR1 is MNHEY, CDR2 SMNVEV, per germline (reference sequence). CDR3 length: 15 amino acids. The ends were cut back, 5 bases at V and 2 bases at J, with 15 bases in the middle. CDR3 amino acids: CASSPTQGRNYGYTF. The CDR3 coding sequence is TGTGCCAGCAGTCCAACACAGGGTAGGAACTATGGCTACACCTTC.

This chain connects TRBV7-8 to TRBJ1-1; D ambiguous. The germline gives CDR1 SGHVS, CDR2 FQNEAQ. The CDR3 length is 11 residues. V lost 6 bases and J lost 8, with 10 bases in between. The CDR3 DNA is TGTGCCAGCAGGGACCGCGGGGAAGCTTTCTTT. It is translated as CASRDRGEAFF.

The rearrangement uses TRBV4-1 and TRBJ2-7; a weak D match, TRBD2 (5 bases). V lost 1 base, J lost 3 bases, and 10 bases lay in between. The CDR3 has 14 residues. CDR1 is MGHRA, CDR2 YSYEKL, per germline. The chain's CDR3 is CASSQVSLDYEQYF. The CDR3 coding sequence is TGCGCCAGCAGCCAAGTCTCACTAGACTACGAGCAGTACTTC.

CDR3 coding DNA: TGTGCCAGCAGCGGAGCTTGGGGCGCCGGTAAGACCCAGTACTTC. Translation gives CASSGAWGAGKTQYF. This chain uses TRBV11-2 with TRBJ2-5, with D perhaps matching TRBD1 (5 bases). Deletions cut 5 bases from V and 6 bases from J, with 19 bases between. Germline CDR1 SGHAT, CDR2 FQNNGV. This CDR3 comprises 15 residues.